This T cell receptor (beta chain) was captured by sequencing in a study of blood T cell repertoires in COVID-19. Study overall: Donors in the United States, Italy and Spain gave samples during acute or convalescent COVID-19. Nucleic acid was either cDNA or gDNA, and it came from T cells, B-cell-depleted T cells, or PBMCs.

In the authors' workflow: Quantification of nucleated cells was approximated via reference gene primer amplification. The assay was immunoSEQ multiplex PCR, and TCRdb's table has in-frame clones only and misses some. D and trimming come from the DNA, and the V and J calls and clone size come from that table. The data hold about 150,000 clones, with 84% observed a single time. The germline V gene encodes CDR1 GTSNPN and CDR2 SVGIG (reference sequence). Trimming left V 0 bases short and J 8 bases short, with 10 bases between. CDR3 length: 13 residues. The sequenced material came from peripheral blood. This receptor was identified in a woman between 45 and 65 years old in a cohort sampled during active or convalescent COVID-19. The chain links TRBV30 to TRBJ1-4; D unresolved. The CDR3 sequence: CAWSVQPGEKLFF. DNA for the CDR3: TGTGCCTGGAGTGTACAACCGGGGGAAAAACTGTTTTTT.